This T cell receptor (beta chain) was sequenced in a study of T cell repertoires in cytomegalovirus infection. Findings and limits, study-wide: Pooled public TCR beta family frequency picked out CMV carriers with the relevant HLA. In two of eight donors, the top clonotype was HLA-C-restricted CMV-specific.

One entry per CDR3 protein results from TCRdb running MiXCR on the reads. The sample has about 63,000 distinct CDR3 sequences, 20% to 25% seen once. The table lists this clonotype with a few counts. Its matching antigen is unknown. The CDR3 extends over 15 amino acids. Trimming shortened V by 0 bases and J by 6 bases, and 12 bases separated the two germline ends. Germline-derived CDR1 and CDR2 are MGHRA and YSYEKL. This sample comprised CD8+ T cells from cultured PBMCs, obtained from culture after CMV antigen stimulation. V gene TRBV4-1 combines with J gene TRBJ1-5; the D is unclear. This receptor was obtained from a human donor in good health (CMV status not recorded). Some clones in this sample may be carry-over from other donors' samples. The CDR3 loop is CASSQDGQSGQPQHF. Here the CDR3 DNA reads TGCGCCAGCAGCCAAGATGGGCAGTCGGGTCAGCCCCAGCATTTT.